This passage covers 21 T cell receptor beta chains from one sample sequenced in a study of blood T cell repertoires in COVID-19 (TCRdb year 2020). Receptor libraries were prepared by the immunoSEQ multiplex PCR assay. Entries here come from immuneACCESS through TCRdb and include only in-frame sequences with V and J called. Some clones fail to appear in such tables; in the studies checked, an unresolved V gene covers under half of the shortfall, and the cause of the remainder is unknown. Recorded for this sample are a few hundred thousand clones; 84% of them occurred a single time. Around 3.7% of the sample rests with the top ten. The sample taken for sequencing was PBMCs or T cells enriched from blood (not recorded which). The receptors were gathered from a man aged 50-59 years who had recovered from COVID-19.

As regards this clone: The junction shows a germline mismatch at one end, possibly a read error. V and J are TRBV7-7 and TRBJ2-1, with 8 bases matching TRBD2. Germline V gives CDR1 SSHAT, CDR2 FNYEAQ (reference sequence). This CDR3 has 17 amino acids. Here the CDR3 DNA reads TGTGCTAGCAGCTTATTGCCCGCGGGGGGCACGACCAATGAGCAGTTCTTC. Translating gives CASSLLPAGGTTNEQFF.

This chain connects TRBV27 to TRBJ2-1; TRBD2 agrees at 8 bases. The CDR3 is made up of 15 amino acids. After removal of 2 bases from V and 2 bases from J, the junction contained 2 bases not matched to a gene. CDR1 MNHEY and CDR2 SMNVEV come from the germline V gene (reference sequence). The CDR3 coding sequence is TGTGCCAGCAGTTTACAACTAGCGGCCTACAATGAGCAGTTCTTC. Translating gives CASSLQLAAYNEQFF.

V is TRBV7-9 and J is TRBJ2-2; 11 bases agree with TRBD2. V gave up 5 bases and J gave up 6 bases; unmatched junction bases: 20. Germline lookup yields CDR1 SEHNR and CDR2 FQNEAQ (reference sequence). The CDR3 runs to 20 residues. As DNA, the CDR3 is TGTGCCAGCAGCATGGGACTAGCGGATACGCGCGTCGGGGCGCCCGGGGAGCTGTTTTTT. Its translation: CASSMGLADTRVGAPGELFF.

V gene TRBV4-3 combines with J gene TRBJ2-7; TRBD1 is a possible D gene (6 bases). Germline V gene lookup returns CDR1 LGHNA and CDR2 YSLEER. The CDR3 contains 13 residues. Deletions cut 4 bases from V and 5 bases from J, with 12 bases between. The CDR3 nucleotides read TGCGCCAGCAGCCGCGATAGACAGGACGAGCAGTACTTC. Its protein is CASSRDRQDEQYF.

This clone appeared a single time. This chain joins TRBV27 and TRBJ1-5; TRBD1 might be the D (5 bases). V was cut by 6 bases and J by 4 bases, with 7 bases left in between. Germline lookup yields CDR1 MNHEY and CDR2 SMNVEV (reference sequence). The CDR3 length is 12 residues. The CDR3 reads CASRGGNQPQHF. DNA of the CDR3: TGTGCCAGCAGGGGGGGGAATCAGCCCCAGCATTTT.

This clone was picked up one time. The chain carries TRBV7-2 and TRBJ2-1; TRBD2 matches at 9 bases. The CDR3 has 16 amino acids. J was trimmed by 8 bases and V by 3 bases; bases with no gene match: 11. Germline CDR1 reads SGHTA; CDR2 reads FQGNSA. The CDR3 loop is CASSFSSGIGEDEQFF. The CDR3 DNA follows: TGTGCCAGCAGCTTTTCTAGCGGGATTGGTGAGGATGAGCAGTTCTTC. The variable domain in full, completed from reference TRBV7-2 and TRBJ2-1, reads GAGVSQSPSNKVTEKGKDVELRCDPISGHTALYWYRQSLGQGLEFLIYFQGNSAPDKSGLPSDRFSAERTGGSVSTLTIQRTQQEDSAVYLCASSFSSGIGEDEQFFGPGTRLTVL.

The chain combines TRBV15 with TRBJ2-7; maybe TRBD1 (6 bases). The CDR3 runs 14 residues. Trimming removed 5 bases at V and 7 bases at J, with 18 bases between. Germline CDR1 LNHNV, CDR2 YYDKDF (reference sequence). The CDR3 sequence is CATSGDIATGEQYF. The CDR3 bases are TGTGCCACCAGCGGGGACATAGCTACGGGAGAGCAGTACTTC.

The chain is built from TRBV4-1 and TRBJ2-5; D is perhaps TRBD1 (5 bases). The V end lost 3 bases, the J end lost 5 bases, and 10 bases lay between the germline ends. The CDR3 has 13 amino acids. CDR1 is MGHRA, CDR2 YSYEKL, per germline. The CDR3 nucleotides read TGCGCCAGCAGCCATCAAGGGGTGGAGACCCAGTACTTC. Residues: CASSHQGVETQYF.

The rearrangement links TRBV12-5 to TRBJ2-7; TRBD1 matches at 7 bases. The CDR3 loop spans 15 amino acids. Germline V gene lookup returns CDR1 LGHNT and CDR2 FRNRAP. The V and J ends lost 1 base and 1 base, in that order; junction bases with no gene match: 4. This CDR3 is CASGLGKQGSYEQYF. For the CDR3, the DNA is TGTGCTAGTGGTTTGGGTAAACAGGGGTCCTACGAGCAGTACTTC.

This clone was detected a few times. The chain combines TRBV2 with TRBJ2-7; tentative D call: TRBD1 (6 bases). V dropped 6 bases and J dropped 0 bases, with 12 bases sitting between them. CDR3 length: 14 amino acids. Germline V gene lookup returns CDR1 SNHLY and CDR2 FYNNEI. The CDR3, as DNA: TGTGCCAGCAGATACGAGACAGGCTCCTACGAGCAGTACTTC. Protein sequence: CASRYETGSYEQYF.

The J gene is TRBJ1-1, the V gene TRBV4-1; no reliable D call. The CDR3 contains 13 residues. Germline lookup yields CDR1 MGHRA and CDR2 YSYEKL. V was trimmed by 1 base and J by 3 bases, leaving 6 bases between them. CDR3 DNA sequence: TGCGCCAGCAGCCAAGCCGGGTACACTGAAGCTTTCTTT. Protein product: CASSQAGYTEAFF.

The gene calls are TRBV15 and TRBJ1-6, with D maybe TRBD1 (6 bases). Germline loops: CDR1 LNHNV, CDR2 YYDKDF (reference sequence). This CDR3 has 13 amino acids. V was pared by 6 bases and J by 7 bases, with 10 bases between. CDR3: CATSQGNNSPLHF. CDR3 coding DNA: TGTGCCACCAGTCAGGGGAACAATTCACCCCTCCACTTT.

This clone appeared many times. The rearrangement links TRBV7-9 to TRBJ1-2; D call uncertain. V lost 5 bases, J lost 0 bases, and 13 bases lay in between. The CDR3 is made up of 15 amino acids. The germline gives CDR1 SEHNR, CDR2 FQNEAQ (reference sequence). The CDR3 spells CASSLMQASNYGYTF. The CDR3 DNA sequence: TGTGCCAGCAGCCTAATGCAGGCCTCTAACTATGGCTACACCTTC. Combining the CDR3 with reference TRBV7-9 and TRBJ1-2 gives the whole variable domain DTGVSQNPRHKITKRGQNVTFRCDPISEHNRLYWYRQTLGQGPEFLTYFQNEAQLEKSRLLSDRFSAERPKGSFSTLEIQRTEQGDSAMYLCASSLMQASNYGYTFGSGTRLTVV.

This clone was seen more than once but under ten times. V and J are TRBV18 and TRBJ1-6; D ambiguous. This CDR3 has 13 amino acids. The V gene lost 2 bases and the J gene lost 8 bases, with 7 bases spanning the gap. Germline V gene sequence: CDR1 KGHSH, CDR2 LQKENI. CDR3 amino acids: CASSPNGDSPLHF. The CDR3 DNA sequence: TGTGCCAGCTCACCAAACGGGGATTCACCCCTCCACTTT.

The V call is TRBV29-1, the J call TRBJ1-5; 7 bases match TRBD1. The germline CDR1 and CDR2 sequences are SQVTM and ANQGSEA. Losses at the gene ends were 7 bases for V and 7 bases for J; bases not matched to a gene: 7. There are 12 residues in the CDR3. CDR3 coding DNA: TGCAGCGCCCGGGAGGGGGCCCAGCCCCAGCATTTT. Residues: CSAREGAQPQHF.

The rearrangement uses TRBV11-2 and TRBJ2-7, with 11 bases matching TRBD1. With 1 base clipped from V and 7 bases from J, the junction kept 15 bases outside the gene matches. Germline V gene sequence: CDR1 SGHAT, CDR2 FQNNGV. The CDR3 totals 18 residues. Written as DNA, the CDR3 is TGTGCCAGCAGCTTAGGCTACAGTCGGACAGGGGGCCTGGGGGAGCAGTACTTC. Protein product: CASSLGYSRTGGLGEQYF.

V gene TRBV6-5 combines with J gene TRBJ2-1, with a possible D match to TRBD2 (6 bases). Germline assignment: CDR1 MNHEY and CDR2 SVGAGI. The CDR3 has 14 amino acids. V lost 4 bases and J lost 3, with 10 bases in between. CDR3 amino acids: CASSLGGVYNEQFF. CDR3 nucleotide sequence: TGTGCCAGCAGTTTGGGAGGCGTCTACAATGAGCAGTTCTTC.

The rearrangement links TRBV5-1 to TRBJ2-1; 9 bases align to TRBD1. The V and J ends lost 7 bases and 7 bases, in that order; junction bases with no gene match: 15. The CDR3 has 16 amino acids. CDR1 and CDR2 from the germline V gene are SGHRS and YFSETQ. The CDR3 sequence: CASSLWGDRDGNEQFF. The CDR3 DNA reads TGCGCCAGCTCCTTATGGGGGGACAGGGACGGAAATGAGCAGTTCTTC.

V is TRBV3-1 (or the pseudogene TRBV3-2) and J is TRBJ2-7; 10 bases are a match to TRBD2. The J segment lost 6 bases and the V segment lost 4 bases, leaving 21 bases of the junction unmatched. The CDR3 is 19 amino acids. Germline lookup yields CDR1 LGHDT and CDR2 YNNKEL (reference sequence). In DNA form, the CDR3 reads TGTGCCAGCAGCCCCCACCTAAGGGAAAAAGCGGGAGGGCCCGGCGAGCAGTACTTC. It is translated as CASSPHLREKAGGPGEQYF.

This clone was detected a few times. The rearrangement joins TRBV6-5 to TRBJ2-7, with unresolved D. The CDR3 is 11 amino acids. Germline lookup yields CDR1 MNHEY and CDR2 SVGAGI. V was shortened by 8 bases and J by 1 base, with 6 bases between the two germline ends. CDR3 region: CASPPSYEQYF. CDR3 nucleotides: TGTGCCAGCCCCCCGTCCTACGAGCAGTACTTC.

This sequence joins TRBV3-1 (or the pseudogene TRBV3-2) and TRBJ1-5, with 7 bases lining up with TRBD1. V shed 2 bases, J shed 0 bases, and the junction held 13 bases outside the gene matches. The CDR3 has 19 residues. The germline V gene has CDR1 LGHDT and CDR2 YNNKEL (reference sequence). The CDR3 DNA reads as TGTGCCAGCAGCCAACCCCAGGACAGGAAGGGTGATAGCAATCAGCCCCAGCATTTT. Translation gives CASSQPQDRKGDSNQPQHF.